The 6 T cell receptor beta chains below all came from one sample that was sequenced in a study of T cell clones after liver transplantation (dated by TCRdb to between 2018 and 2020). Preparation of the library involved the immunoSEQ multiplex PCR assay. Here the immuneACCESS table is served through TCRdb, limited to in-frame sequences with V and J called. Missing clones are a known gap in these copies; in checked studies unresolved V genes cover under half, and the rest lacks a known reason. The table for this sample lists about 50,000 clones; roughly 71% of them were counted only once. The ten top clones hold around 9.5% of the sample. The specimen was CD4+ T cells from blood, collected 54 months after liver transplant. Source of these receptors: a human patient who received a liver transplant. After a transplant, some T cells may be of graft donor origin.

The chain uses TRBV5-6 and TRBJ2-5; a weak D match, TRBD2 (5 bases). V dropped 4 bases and J dropped 0 bases, with 7 bases sitting between them. Germline V CDR1 and CDR2: SGHDT, YYEEEE. The CDR3 is 13 amino acids. Here the CDR3 reads CASSRGHQETQYF. CDR3 nucleotides: TGTGCCAGCAGCCGAGGGCACCAAGAGACCCAGTACTTC.

This clone is medium-sized within its sample. The V call is TRBV19, the J call TRBJ1-5; 7 positions agree with TRBD1. Germline assignment: CDR1 LNHDA and CDR2 SQIVND (reference sequence). The CDR3 is 14 amino acids. The ends lost 5 bases at V and 6 bases at J; junction bases unmatched: 7. The CDR3 spells CASSPGGLGQPQHF. CDR3 DNA sequence: TGTGCCAGTAGTCCAGGGGGGTTGGGTCAGCCCCAGCATTTT.

V and J are TRBV19 and TRBJ1-1, with a weak D call TRBD1 (5 bases). V was cut by 7 bases and J by 3 bases, with 12 bases left in between. CDR3 size: 13 residues. From germline, CDR1 is LNHDA and CDR2 SQIVND (reference sequence). In DNA, the CDR3 is TGTGCCAGTATCCGGGGCAGAGACACTGAAGCTTTCTTT. This gives the protein CASIRGRDTEAFF.

The rearrangement joins TRBV5-4 to TRBJ1-2; D not resolved. Trimming removed 3 bases at V and 5 bases at J, with 23 bases between. The CDR3 is 17 residues long. Germline CDR1 reads SGHNT; CDR2 reads YYREEE (reference sequence). CDR3: CASSSILRRPPEYGYTF. In DNA form, the CDR3 reads TGTGCCAGCAGCTCCATCCTCCGACGGCCACCAGAATATGGCTACACCTTC.

The chain recombines TRBV7-9 with TRBJ1-2; 9 bases align to TRBD1. J gave up 4 bases and V 4 bases, and 7 bases lay outside the gene matches. This CDR3 contains 15 residues. Per germline, CDR1 SEHNR and CDR2 FQNEAQ (reference sequence). Here the CDR3 reads CASSSEGQGVYGYTF. The CDR3 nucleotides are TGTGCCAGCAGCTCAGAGGGACAGGGAGTCTATGGCTACACCTTC.

V is TRBV7-9 and J is TRBJ1-6; no clear D gene. Germline lookup yields CDR1 SEHNR and CDR2 FQNEAQ (reference sequence). V was trimmed by 2 bases and J by 10 bases, leaving 12 bases between them. This CDR3 comprises 14 residues. The CDR3, as DNA: TGTGCCAGCAGCTTAAACCTTCTTGGGTCACCCCTCCACTTT. This sequence encodes CASSLNLLGSPLHF.